This TCR beta chain originates from a study of blood T cell repertoires in COVID-19. Study overall: COVID-19 samples, acute and convalescent, were from the United States, Italy and Spain. T cells, B-cell-depleted T cells, or PBMCs supplied cDNA or gDNA.

The CDR3 sequence is 17 residues long. Unmatched junction bases numbered 14, after V lost 0 bases and J lost 7 bases. Germline values: CDR1 SGHRS, CDR2 YFSETQ. Original analysis: Reference gene primer amplification in the assay estimated nucleated cell counts. Only in-frame clones appear in the TCRdb table, and some are missing; sequencing was by immunoSEQ multiplex PCR. Clonal size and the V and J genes are those of that table, whereas D and trimming came from the DNA. The sample shows some 160,000 clones, 75% to 90% of them seen only once. Input material: peripheral blood. This receptor was obtained from a woman in her sixties or seventies with active COVID-19. The rearrangement joins TRBV5-1 to TRBJ2-7, with 9 bases fitting TRBD2. Here the CDR3 DNA reads TGCGCCAGCAGCTTGGATTTCGGGTTAGCGGGAGTTGATGAGCAGTACTTC. This gives the protein CASSLDFGLAGVDEQYF.